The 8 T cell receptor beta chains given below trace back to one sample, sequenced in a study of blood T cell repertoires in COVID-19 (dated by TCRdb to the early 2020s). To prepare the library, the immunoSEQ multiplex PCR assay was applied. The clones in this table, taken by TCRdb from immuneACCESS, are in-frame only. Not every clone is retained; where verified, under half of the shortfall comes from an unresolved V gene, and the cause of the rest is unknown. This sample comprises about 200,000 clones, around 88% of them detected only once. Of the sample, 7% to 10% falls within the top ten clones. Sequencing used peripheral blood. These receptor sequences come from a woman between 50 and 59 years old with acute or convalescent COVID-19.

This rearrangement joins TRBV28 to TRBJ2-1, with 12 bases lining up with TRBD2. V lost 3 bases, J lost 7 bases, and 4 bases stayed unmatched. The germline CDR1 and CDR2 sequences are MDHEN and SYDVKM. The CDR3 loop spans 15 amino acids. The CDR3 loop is CASSLMLAGGNEQFF. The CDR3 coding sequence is TGTGCCAGCAGTTTGATGCTAGCGGGGGGGAATGAGCAGTTCTTC.

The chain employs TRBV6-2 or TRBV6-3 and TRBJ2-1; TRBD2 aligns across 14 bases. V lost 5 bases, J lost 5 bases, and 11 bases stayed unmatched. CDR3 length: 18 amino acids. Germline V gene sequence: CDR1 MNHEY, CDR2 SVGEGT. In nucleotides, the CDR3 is TGTGCCAGCAGTAAATGGACTAGCGGGAGGCTCCGCCACAATGAGCAGTTCTTC. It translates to CASSKWTSGRLRHNEQFF.

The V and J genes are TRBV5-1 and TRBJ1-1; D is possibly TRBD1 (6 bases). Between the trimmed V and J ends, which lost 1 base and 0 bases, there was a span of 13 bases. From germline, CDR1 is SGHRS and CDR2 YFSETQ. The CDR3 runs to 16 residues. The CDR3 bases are TGCGCCAGCAGCTTGTATCCAGGGGACATGAACACTGAAGCTTTCTTT. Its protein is CASSLYPGDMNTEAFF.

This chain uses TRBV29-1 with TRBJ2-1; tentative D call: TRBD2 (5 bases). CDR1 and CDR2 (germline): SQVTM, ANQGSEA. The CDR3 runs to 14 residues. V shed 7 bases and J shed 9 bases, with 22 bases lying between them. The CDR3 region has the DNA TGCAGCGCCGGTGGTCCCTCGGGAACCTTTGAGCAGTTCTTC. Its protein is CSAGGPSGTFEQFF.

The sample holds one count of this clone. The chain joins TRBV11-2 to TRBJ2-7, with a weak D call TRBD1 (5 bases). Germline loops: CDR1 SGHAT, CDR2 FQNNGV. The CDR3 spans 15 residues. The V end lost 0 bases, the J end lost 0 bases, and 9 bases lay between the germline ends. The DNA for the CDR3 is TGTGCCAGCAGCTTAGAGGACATTCCCTCCTACGAGCAGTACTTC. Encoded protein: CASSLEDIPSYEQYF.

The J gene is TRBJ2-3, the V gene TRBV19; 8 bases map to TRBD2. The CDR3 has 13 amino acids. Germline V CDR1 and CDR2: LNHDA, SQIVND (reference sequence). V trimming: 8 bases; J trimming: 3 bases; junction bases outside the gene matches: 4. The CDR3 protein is CASGTGGTDTQYF. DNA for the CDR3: TGTGCCAGTGGGACGGGGGGGACAGATACGCAGTATTTT. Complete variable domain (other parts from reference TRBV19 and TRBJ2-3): DGGITQSPKYLFRKEGQNVTLSCEQNLNHDAMYWYRQDPGQGLRLIYYSQIVNDFQKGDIAEGYSVSREKKESFPLTVTSAQKNPTAFYLCASGTGGTDTQYFGPGTRLTVL.

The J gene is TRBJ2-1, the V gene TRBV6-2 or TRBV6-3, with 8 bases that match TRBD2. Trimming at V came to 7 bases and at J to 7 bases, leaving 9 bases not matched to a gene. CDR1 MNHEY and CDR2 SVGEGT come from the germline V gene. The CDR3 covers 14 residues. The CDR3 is CASTPGGALNEQFF. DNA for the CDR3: TGTGCCAGCACCCCGGGAGGGGCTCTGAATGAGCAGTTCTTC.

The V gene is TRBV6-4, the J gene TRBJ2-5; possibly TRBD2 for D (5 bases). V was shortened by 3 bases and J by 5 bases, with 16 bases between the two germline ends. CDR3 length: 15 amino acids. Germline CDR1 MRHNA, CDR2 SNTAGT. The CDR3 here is CASSEFLGNYETQYF. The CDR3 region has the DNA TGTGCCAGCAGTGAGTTTCTCGGGAACTATGAGACCCAGTACTTC.